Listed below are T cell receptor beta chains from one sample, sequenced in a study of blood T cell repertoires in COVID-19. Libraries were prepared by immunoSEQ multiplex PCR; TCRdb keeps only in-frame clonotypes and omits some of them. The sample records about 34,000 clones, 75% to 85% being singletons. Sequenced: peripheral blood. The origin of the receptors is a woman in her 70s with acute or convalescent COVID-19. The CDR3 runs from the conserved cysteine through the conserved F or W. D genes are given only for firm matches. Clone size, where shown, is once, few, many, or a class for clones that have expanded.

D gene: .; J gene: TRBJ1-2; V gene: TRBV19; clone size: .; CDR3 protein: CASSIERGNYGYTF; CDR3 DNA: TGTGCCAGTAGTATAGAGCGGGGGAACTATGGCTACACCTTC
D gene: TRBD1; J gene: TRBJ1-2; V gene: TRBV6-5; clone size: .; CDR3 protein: CASSYKSTGGYGYTF; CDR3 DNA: TGTGCCAGCAGTTACAAGAGTACAGGGGGCTATGGCTACACCTTC
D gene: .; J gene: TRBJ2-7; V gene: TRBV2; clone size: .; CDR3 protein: CASSGQAYEQYF; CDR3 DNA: TGTGCCAGCAGTGGGCAGGCCTACGAGCAGTACTTC
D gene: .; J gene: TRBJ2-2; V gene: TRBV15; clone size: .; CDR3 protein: CATSRDEIGELFF; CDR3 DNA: TGTGCCACCAGCAGAGACGAGATCGGGGAGCTGTTTTTT
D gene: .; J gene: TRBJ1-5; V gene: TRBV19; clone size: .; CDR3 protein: CAGGVNQPQHF; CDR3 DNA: TGTGCCGGCGGGGTCAATCAGCCCCAGCATTTT
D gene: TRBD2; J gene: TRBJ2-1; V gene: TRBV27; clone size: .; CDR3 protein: CASSLGLAGEYEQFF; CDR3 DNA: TGTGCCAGCAGTTTGGGACTAGCGGGAGAATATGAGCAGTTCTTC
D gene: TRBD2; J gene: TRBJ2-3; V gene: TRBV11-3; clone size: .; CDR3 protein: CASSLWTSDDTQYF; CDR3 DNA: TGTGCCAGCAGTTTATGGACTAGCGATGATACGCAGTATTTT
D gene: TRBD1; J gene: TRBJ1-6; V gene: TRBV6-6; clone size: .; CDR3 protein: CASSYSTGNSPLHF; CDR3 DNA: TGTGCCAGCAGTTACTCGACAGGGAATTCACCCCTCCACTTT
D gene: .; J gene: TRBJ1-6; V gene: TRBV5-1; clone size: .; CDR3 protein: CASSSMGAMDSPLHF; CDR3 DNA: TGCGCCAGCAGCTCCATGGGGGCTATGGATTCACCCCTCCACTTT
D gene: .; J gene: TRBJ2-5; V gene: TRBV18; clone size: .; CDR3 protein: CASSPSPGSGSGKTQYF; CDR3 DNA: TGTGCCAGCTCACCATCGCCCGGTAGCGGAAGTGGGAAGACCCAGTACTTC
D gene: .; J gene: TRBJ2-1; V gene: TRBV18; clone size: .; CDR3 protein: CASSLEGGSSYNEQFF; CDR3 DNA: TGTGCCAGCTCACTCGAGGGCGGTAGCTCCTACAATGAGCAGTTCTTC
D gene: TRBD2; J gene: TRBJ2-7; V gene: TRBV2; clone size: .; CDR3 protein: CASSGLVYEQYF; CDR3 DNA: TGTGCCAGCAGCGGACTAGTTTACGAGCAGTACTTC
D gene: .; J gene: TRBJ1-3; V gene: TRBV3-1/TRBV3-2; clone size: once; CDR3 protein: CASSQVGGSGNTIYF; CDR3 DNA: TGTGCCAGCAGCCAAGTGGGAGGCTCTGGAAACACCATATATTTT
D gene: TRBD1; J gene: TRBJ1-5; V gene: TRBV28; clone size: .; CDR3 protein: CASSLGPPGQGEAYSNQPQHF; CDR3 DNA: TGTGCCAGCAGTTTAGGCCCCCCGGGACAGGGGGAGGCTTATAGCAATCAGCCCCAGCATTTT
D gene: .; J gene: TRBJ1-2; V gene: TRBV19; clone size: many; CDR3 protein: CASSSTRTANYGYTF; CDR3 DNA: TGTGCCAGTAGTAGTACTAGGACAGCTAACTATGGCTACACCTTC
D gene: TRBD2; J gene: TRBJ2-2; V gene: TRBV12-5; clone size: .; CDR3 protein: CASGLVGGYTGELFF; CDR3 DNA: TGTGCTAGTGGTCTCGTGGGAGGGTACACCGGGGAGCTGTTTTTT
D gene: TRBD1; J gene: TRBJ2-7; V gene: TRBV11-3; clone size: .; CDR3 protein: CASSYGKQGEQYF; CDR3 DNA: TGTGCCAGCAGCTACGGGAAACAGGGGGAGCAGTACTTC
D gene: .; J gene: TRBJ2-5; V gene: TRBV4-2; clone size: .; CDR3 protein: CASTAGKQETQYF; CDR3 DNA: TGTGCCAGCACCGCGGGAAAACAAGAGACCCAGTACTTC
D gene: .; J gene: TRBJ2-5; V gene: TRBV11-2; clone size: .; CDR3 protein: CASSSRMSATQYF; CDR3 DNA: TGTGCCAGCAGCTCCAGGATGTCCGCGACCCAGTACTTC
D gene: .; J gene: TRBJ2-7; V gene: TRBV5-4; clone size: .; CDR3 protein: CASSLGMGPGEQYF; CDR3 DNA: TGTGCCAGCAGCTTGGGCATGGGTCCCGGGGAGCAGTACTTC
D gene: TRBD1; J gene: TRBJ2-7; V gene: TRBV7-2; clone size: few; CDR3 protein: CASSGGGQGFYEQYF; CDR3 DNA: TGTGCCAGCAGCGGAGGGGGACAGGGGTTTTACGAGCAGTACTTC
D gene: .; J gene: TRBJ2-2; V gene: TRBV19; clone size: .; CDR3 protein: CASSIFGVDTGELFF; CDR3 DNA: TGTGCCAGTAGTATTTTTGGAGTCGACACCGGGGAGCTGTTTTTT
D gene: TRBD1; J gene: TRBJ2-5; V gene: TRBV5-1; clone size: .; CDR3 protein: CASSLRGDRPQETQYF; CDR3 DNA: TGCGCCAGCAGCTTGAGGGGGGACAGGCCACAAGAGACCCAGTACTTC
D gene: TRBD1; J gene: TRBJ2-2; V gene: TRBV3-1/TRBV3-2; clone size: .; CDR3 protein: CASSPQISGTGLTGELFF; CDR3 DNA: TGTGCCAGCAGCCCCCAAATCTCCGGGACAGGGCTCACCGGGGAGCTGTTTTTT
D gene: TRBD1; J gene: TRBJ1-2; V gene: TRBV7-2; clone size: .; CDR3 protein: CASTETPGGGRGGYTF; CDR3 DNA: TGTGCCAGCACCGAGACCCCAGGGGGAGGACGCGGTGGCTACACCTTC
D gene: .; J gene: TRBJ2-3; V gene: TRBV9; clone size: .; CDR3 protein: CASSVAGSTDTQYF; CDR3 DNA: TGTGCCAGCAGCGTAGCGGGGAGCACAGATACGCAGTATTTT
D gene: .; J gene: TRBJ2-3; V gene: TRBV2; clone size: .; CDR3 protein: CASSDSGFLTDTQYF; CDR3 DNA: TGTGCCAGCTCCGATAGCGGTTTTCTCACAGATACGCAGTATTTT
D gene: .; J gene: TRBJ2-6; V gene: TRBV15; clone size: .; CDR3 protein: CATSRAPQVAGANVLTF; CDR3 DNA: TGTGCCACCAGCAGAGCTCCTCAGGTGGCTGGGGCCAACGTCCTGACTTTC
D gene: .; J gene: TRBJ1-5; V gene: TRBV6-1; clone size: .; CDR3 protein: CASSEGWAGYSNQPQHF; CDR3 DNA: TGTGCCAGCAGTGAAGGGTGGGCAGGCTATAGCAATCAGCCCCAGCATTTT
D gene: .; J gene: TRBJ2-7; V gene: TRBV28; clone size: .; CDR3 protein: CASSLRLYEQYF; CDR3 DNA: TGTGCCAGCAGTTTACGGTTATACGAGCAGTACTTC
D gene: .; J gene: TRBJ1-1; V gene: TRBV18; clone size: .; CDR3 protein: CASRKGELPPSTEAFF; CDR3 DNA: TGTGCCAGCCGGAAGGGAGAACTTCCCCCGAGCACTGAAGCTTTCTTT
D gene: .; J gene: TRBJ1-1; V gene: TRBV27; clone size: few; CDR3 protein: CASSPTLQGRAFF; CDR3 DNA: TGTGCCAGCAGTCCCACCCTACAGGGTAGAGCTTTCTTT
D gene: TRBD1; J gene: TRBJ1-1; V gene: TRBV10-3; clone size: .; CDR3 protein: CAISGMRDRPEAFF; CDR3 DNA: TGTGCCATCAGTGGCATGCGGGACAGACCTGAAGCTTTCTTT
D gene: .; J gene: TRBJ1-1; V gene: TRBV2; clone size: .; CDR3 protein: CASRRTGNEAFF; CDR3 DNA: TGTGCCAGCAGACGGACCGGGAATGAAGCTTTCTTT
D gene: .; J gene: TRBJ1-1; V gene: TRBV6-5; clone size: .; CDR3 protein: CASAGGGRTEAFF; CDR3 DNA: TGTGCCAGCGCGGGGGGCGGGAGGACTGAAGCTTTCTTT
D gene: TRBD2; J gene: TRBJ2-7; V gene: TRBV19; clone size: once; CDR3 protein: CASGGGYEQYF; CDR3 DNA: TGTGCCAGCGGGGGGGGCTACGAGCAGTACTTC
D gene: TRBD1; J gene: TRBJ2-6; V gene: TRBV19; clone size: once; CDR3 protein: CASRGGQGGRGANVLTF; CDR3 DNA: TGTGCCAGTAGAGGGGGACAGGGGGGAAGAGGGGCCAACGTCCTGACTTTC